The rows below give T cell receptor beta chains drawn from one sample of a study of cytotoxic CD8 clonotypes in ibrutinib-treated CLL. The repertoire was sequenced with immunoSEQ multiplex PCR; TCRdb's copy has only in-frame clones and lacks some. The sample includes approximately 12,000 clones, around 62% of them seen just once. This sample comprised PBMCs, obtained before ibrutinib treatment. The origin of the receptors is a human donor with chronic lymphocytic leukemia. Both conserved end residues are part of each CDR3. The order of the fields is clone size, V gene, D gene, J gene, CDR3 DNA, CDR3 protein. D genes are given only for firm matches. Clone size is not always given. Where it is, it says once, few, many or a class for expanded clones.

size: once; V: TRBV11-2; D: NA; J: TRBJ2-7; DNA: TGTGCCAGCAGCCCCTCAGCAGGGGGGAGTGGCGAGCAGTACTTC; CDR3: CASSPSAGGSGEQYF
size: NA; V: TRBV7-8; D: NA; J: TRBJ1-2; DNA: TGTGCCAGCAGCGAAAGGTCCGGGAAGGGCTACACCTTC; CDR3: CASSERSGKGYTF
size: NA; V: TRBV6-1; D: NA; J: TRBJ1-2; DNA: TGTGCCACCTCGGCAGCCTTTACTAACTATGGCTACACCTTC; CDR3: CATSAAFTNYGYTF
size: NA; V: TRBV6-4; D: NA; J: TRBJ1-2; DNA: TGTGCCAGCAGTGACTCGGGACGGTTGAATGGCTACACCTTC; CDR3: CASSDSGRLNGYTF
size: NA; V: TRBV27; D: TRBD1; J: TRBJ1-1; DNA: TGTGCCAGGACAGGGGGCGAGGACGGCACTGAAGCTTTCTTT; CDR3: CARTGGEDGTEAFF
size: NA; V: TRBV6-5; D: NA; J: TRBJ1-4; DNA: TGTGCCAGCAGTAAGGCCCGGCGGGGTGAAAAACTGTTTTTT; CDR3: CASSKARRGEKLFF
size: NA; V: TRBV19; D: NA; J: TRBJ2-7; DNA: TGTGCCAGTAGGTCTCAGGGGACCTACGAGCAGTACTTC; CDR3: CASRSQGTYEQYF
size: NA; V: TRBV30; D: NA; J: TRBJ1-1; DNA: TGTGCCTGGAGTTTGGAAGGGGGGACTGAAGCTTTCTTT; CDR3: CAWSLEGGTEAFF
size: NA; V: TRBV9; D: TRBD1; J: TRBJ1-2; DNA: TGTGCCAGCAGCGAGACAGGGGGTATTCGCGGGGGCTACACCTTC; CDR3: CASSETGGIRGGYTF
size: few; V: TRBV2; D: NA; J: TRBJ1-5; DNA: TGTGCCAGCAGCCCTTCTGGAGGCAATCAGCCCCAGCATTTT; CDR3: CASSPSGGNQPQHF
size: NA; V: TRBV6-4; D: NA; J: TRBJ2-3; DNA: TGTGCCAGCAGTGACTCGAATGGACACACAGATACGCAGTATTTT; CDR3: CASSDSNGHTDTQYF
size: NA; V: TRBV6-6; D: NA; J: TRBJ2-3; DNA: TGTGCCAGCGGCTCCGGGGGCCGCACGACAGATACGCAGTATTTT; CDR3: CASGSGGRTTDTQYF
size: few; V: TRBV6-1; D: NA; J: TRBJ2-2; DNA: TGTGCCAGCAGCAAATCCACCGGGGAGCTGTTTTTT; CDR3: CASSKSTGELFF
size: NA; V: TRBV6-6; D: TRBD1; J: TRBJ1-2; DNA: TGTGCCAGCAGTCACGACAGGGTAGACGGCTACACCTTC; CDR3: CASSHDRVDGYTF
size: NA; V: TRBV5-6; D: NA; J: TRBJ1-6; DNA: TGTGCCAGCAGCCCGGGACATTCATATAATTCACCCCTCCACTTT; CDR3: CASSPGHSYNSPLHF
size: NA; V: TRBV27; D: NA; J: TRBJ2-4; DNA: TGTGCCAGCAGTTTCGGCGGGGGCAGAAACATTCAGTACTTC; CDR3: CASSFGGGRNIQYF
size: once; V: TRBV7-8; D: NA; J: TRBJ2-7; DNA: TGTGCCAGCAGCCCCGGGGGCGGGAGTTCCTACGAGCAGTACTTC; CDR3: CASSPGGGSSYEQYF
size: NA; V: TRBV7-9; D: NA; J: TRBJ2-4; DNA: TGTGCCAGCAGCACCTCGCAAGAAAACATTCAGTACTTC; CDR3: CASSTSQENIQYF
size: few; V: TRBV7-2; D: NA; J: TRBJ2-3; DNA: TGTGCCAGCAGCTTAGCCAGGGGAAATACGCAGTATTTT; CDR3: CASSLARGNTQYF
size: NA; V: TRBV7-6; D: NA; J: TRBJ1-3; DNA: TGTGCCAGCAGCTTAGAGCTGGGAGTCTCTGGAAACACCATATATTTT; CDR3: CASSLELGVSGNTIYF
size: NA; V: TRBV27; D: TRBD2; J: TRBJ2-1; DNA: TGTGCCAGCATAAGTACTAGCGGGGGCCAGGGGATGGGTGAGCAGTTCTTC; CDR3: CASISTSGGQGMGEQFF
size: few; V: TRBV5-1; D: NA; J: TRBJ1-2; DNA: TGCGCCAGCAGCTTGGAGGGGACCTATGGCTACACCTTC; CDR3: CASSLEGTYGYTF
size: few; V: TRBV2; D: NA; J: TRBJ1-2; DNA: TGTGCCAGCAGTTACTATGGCTACACCTTC; CDR3: CASSYYGYTF
size: NA; V: TRBV2; D: NA; J: TRBJ2-1; DNA: TGTGCCTGCGCAGGGCAGCTACACAATGAGCAGTTCTTC; CDR3: CACAGQLHNEQFF
size: NA; V: TRBV28; D: NA; J: TRBJ1-2; DNA: TGTGCAGCTGTGGGGACGGTCCGGGACACTACTAACTATGGCTACACCTTC; CDR3: CAAVGTVRDTTNYGYTF
size: NA; V: TRBV4-2; D: NA; J: TRBJ1-2; DNA: TGTGCCAGCCGAAAGACAGGAACTAACTATGGCTACACCTTC; CDR3: CASRKTGTNYGYTF